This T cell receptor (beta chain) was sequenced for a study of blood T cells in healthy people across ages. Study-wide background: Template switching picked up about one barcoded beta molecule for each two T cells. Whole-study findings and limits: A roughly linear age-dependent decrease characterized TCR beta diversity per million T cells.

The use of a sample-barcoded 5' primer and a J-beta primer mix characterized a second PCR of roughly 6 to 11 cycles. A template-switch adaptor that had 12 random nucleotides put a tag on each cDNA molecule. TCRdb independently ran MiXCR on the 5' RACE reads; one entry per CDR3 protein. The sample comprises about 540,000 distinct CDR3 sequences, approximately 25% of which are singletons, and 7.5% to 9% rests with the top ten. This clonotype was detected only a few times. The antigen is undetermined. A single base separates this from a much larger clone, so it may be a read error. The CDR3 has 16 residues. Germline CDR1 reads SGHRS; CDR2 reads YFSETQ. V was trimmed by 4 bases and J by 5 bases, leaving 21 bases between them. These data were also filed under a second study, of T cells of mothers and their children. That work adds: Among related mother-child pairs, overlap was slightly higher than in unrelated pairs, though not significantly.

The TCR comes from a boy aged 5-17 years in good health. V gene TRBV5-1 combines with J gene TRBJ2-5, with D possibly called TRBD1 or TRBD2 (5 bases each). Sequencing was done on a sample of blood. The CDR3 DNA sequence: TGCGCCAGCAGCCTTCTTGGGCAGGGACCCACGGAGACCCAGTACTTC. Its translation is CASSLLGQGPTETQYF.